Listed below are T cell receptor beta chains from one sample, sequenced in a study of T-cell reconstitution after alpha-beta-depleted transplantation in children. TCRdb called the PCR reads again in MiXCR, with one record for every CDR3 protein. This sample yields roughly 240,000 distinct CDR3 sequences, of which approximately 8.9% are seen a single time; almost 6.5% belongs to the top ten. Sequences were derived from PBMCs, mostly from graft donor cells, sampled 180 days after TCRalphabeta/CD19-depleted stem cell transplant. The receptors originated from a male patient aged 10-17 years who had a stem cell transplant for acute lymphoblastic leukemia, so the T cells may come from the graft donor. CDR3s include the opening cysteine and the closing phenylalanine or tryptophan. D genes are given only for firm matches. Only part of the rows carry a size: once, few, many, or a class if the clone is expanded.

D	J	size	V	CDR3	DNA
.	TRBJ1-3	many	TRBV29-1	CSVEWSSGNTIYF	TGCAGCGTTGAATGGTCTTCTGGAAACACCATATATTTT
.	TRBJ1-5	many	TRBV28	CASSFEGRRGNQPQHF	TGTGCCAGCAGTTTTGAGGGGCGGCGGGGCAATCAGCCCCAGCATTTT
.	TRBJ1-1	many	TRBV28	CASSSGSLNTEAFF	TGTGCCAGCAGTTCGGGCAGTTTGAACACTGAAGCTTTCTTT
.	TRBJ2-1	few	TRBV24-1	CATSDLDRPYNEQFF	TGTGCCACCAGTGATTTGGACCGGCCCTACAATGAGCAGTTCTTC
TRBD1	TRBJ1-3	many	TRBV3-1	CASSQGDRTSGNTIYF	TGTGCCAGCAGCCAAGGGGACAGAACCTCTGGAAACACCATATATTTT
.	TRBJ1-5	many	TRBV28	CASSSTTGLFSNQPQHF	TGTGCCAGCAGTTCAACCACGGGGCTCTTTAGCAATCAGCCCCAGCATTTT
TRBD1	TRBJ1-2	many	TRBV12-3/TRBV12-4	CASRMDRGNGYTF	TGTGCCAGCAGGATGGACAGGGGGAATGGCTACACCTTC
.	TRBJ1-6	few	TRBV19	CASSIDLRGSSLPLHF	TGTGCCAGTAGTATCGACCTAAGGGGCTCTTCATTACCCCTCCACTTT
.	TRBJ2-5	many	TRBV5-1	CASMTGSLETQYF	TGCGCCAGCATGACAGGTAGTTTGGAGACCCAGTACTTC
.	TRBJ1-4	many	TRBV29-1	CSVRRANEKLFF	TGCAGCGTCCGAAGGGCTAATGAAAAACTGTTTTTT
.	TRBJ2-3	many	TRBV29-1	CSVVPGTDTQYF	TGCAGCGTTGTTCCAGGCACAGATACGCAGTATTTT
.	TRBJ1-2	many	TRBV20-1	CSAQQEGYTF	TGCAGTGCCCAGCAGGAGGGCTACACCTTC
.	TRBJ1-2	many	TRBV28	CASSRGRGARAYGYTF	TGTGCCAGCAGCCGGGGGAGAGGGGCGCGGGCCTATGGCTACACCTTC
.	TRBJ2-7	many	TRBV12-3/TRBV12-4	CASSLQGNNEQYF	TGTGCCAGCAGCCTTCAGGGTAATAACGAGCAGTACTTC
.	TRBJ2-3	many	TRBV29-1	CSADGTLRQVPTDTQYF	TGCAGCGCTGACGGAACATTACGACAGGTCCCCACAGATACGCAGTATTTT
.	TRBJ2-1	many	TRBV21-1	CASSRDKGDEQFF	TGTGCCAGCAGCAGAGACAAGGGCGATGAGCAGTTCTTC
TRBD2	TRBJ2-5	many	TRBV7-8	CASSLAFGLAGDTETQYF	TGTGCCAGCAGCTTAGCTTTCGGACTAGCGGGAGATACTGAGACCCAGTACTTC
.	TRBJ1-4	many	TRBV6-5	CASSYPGLNEKLFF	TGTGCCAGCAGTTACCCAGGGCTGAATGAAAAACTGTTTTTT
TRBD1	TRBJ1-2	many	TRBV27	CASSPTGKGYYGYTF	TGTGCCAGCAGTCCGACAGGGAAGGGCTACTATGGCTACACCTTC
.	TRBJ2-4	many	TRBV6-2/TRBV6-3	CASSYMFGTELAKNIQYF	TGTGCCAGCAGTTACATGTTTGGAACAGAACTAGCCAAAAACATTCAGTACTTC
.	TRBJ1-1	many	TRBV7-7	CASSASGSTEAFF	TGTGCTAGCAGCGCCTCGGGGAGCACTGAAGCTTTCTTT
.	TRBJ1-2	many	TRBV7-9	CASSFRTGASNYGYTF	TGTGCCAGCAGCTTTCGGACGGGGGCCTCTAACTATGGCTACACCTTC
.	TRBJ2-5	many	TRBV15	CATSRDQGKETQYF	TGTGCCACCAGCAGAGATCAGGGGAAAGAGACCCAGTACTTC
.	TRBJ2-3	.	TRBV18	CASSPPSTVDTQYF	TGTGCCAGCTCACCACCCTCGACAGTAGATACGCAGTATTTT
TRBD1	TRBJ1-2	many	TRBV7-2	CASSVLTGSGGYTF	TGTGCCAGCAGCGTATTGACAGGGAGTGGTGGCTACACCTTC
TRBD1	TRBJ1-6	many	TRBV7-8	CASSSPLDRGSYNSPLHF	TGTGCCAGCAGCTCCCCCCTGGACAGGGGCTCCTATAATTCACCCCTCCACTTT
.	TRBJ1-2	many	TRBV20-1	CSARVNPRGYYGYTF	TGCAGTGCTAGAGTTAACCCCCGGGGTTACTATGGCTACACCTTC
.	TRBJ1-4	many	TRBV4-2	CASSQERRTAF	TGTGCCAGCAGCCAAGAACGCCGGACCGCATTT
TRBD2	TRBJ2-3	many	TRBV4-2	CASSQDNSGFTDTQYF	TGTGCCAGCAGCCAAGATAATAGCGGGTTTACAGATACGCAGTATTTT
TRBD1	TRBJ1-6	many	TRBV9	CASSSGGANSPLHF	TGTGCCAGCAGCTCAGGGGGGGCAAATTCACCCCTCCACTTT
TRBD1	TRBJ2-6	many	TRBV5-1	CATGPGTGVSGANVLTF	TGCGCCACCGGACCCGGGACAGGGGTGTCTGGGGCCAACGTCCTGACTTTC